Following are 18 T cell receptor beta chains from one sample sequenced in a study of tumor and adjacent non-tumor tissue in lung cancer. TCRbeta libraries were built with three rounds of nested PCR, modified from ARM-PCR. Using its own MiXCR run on the multiplex PCR reads, TCRdb lists one record per CDR3 protein. Of 65,000 to 80,000 distinct CDR3 sequences listed, about three quarters were seen once; the top ten hold approximately 30%. RNA was extracted from bulk tissue without any cell sorting. The sample taken for sequencing was lung tumor tissue. Every receptor here comes from a man aged 55 to 69 with non-small cell lung cancer.

CDR3 DNA sequence: TGCAGCGTTGAAGAGCAAGGACATCCCATAGATACGCAGTATTTT. It yields the protein CSVEEQGHPIDTQYF. This chain links TRBV29-1 with TRBJ2-3; maybe TRBD1 (5 bases). Trimming shortened V by 0 bases and J by 5 bases, and 15 bases separated the two germline ends. CDR3 length: 15 amino acids. Germline V gene data show CDR1 as SQVTM and CDR2 as ANQGSEA.

V usage is TRBV20-1 and J usage is TRBJ2-1, with 13 bases lining up with TRBD2. The CDR3 is 19 amino acids. Per germline, CDR1 DFQATT and CDR2 SNEGSKA (reference sequence). With V trimmed by 3 bases and J by 5 bases, 16 bases remained unmatched. The CDR3 region has the DNA TGCAGTGCTAGTAAGCCCGGACTAGCGGGAGTGAGGGTTCACAATGAGCAGTTCTTC. It encodes CSASKPGLAGVRVHNEQFF.

Concerning this clonotype: Germline and junction disagree at one end, which may indicate a read error. The genes are TRBV6-5 and TRBJ1-6, with D uncertain. This CDR3 spans 14 amino acids. Germline CDR1 reads MNHEY; CDR2 reads SVGAGI. DNA of the CDR3: TGTGCCAACAGTTATTTGGGAGAGGCCTCACCCCTCCACTTT. Amino acids: CANSYLGEASPLHF.

Remarks on this clonotype: Likely a read error: the CDR3 ends without its conserved phenylalanine or tryptophan. The DNA for the CDR3 is TGTAGTGCTAGAGAGGCCCCGGGACTAGCAGATACGCAGTATCTT. It yields the protein CSAREAPGLADTQYL. This chain uses TRBV20-1 with TRBJ2-3, with 8 positions matching TRBD2. This CDR3 contains 15 residues. Germline V lookup: CDR1 DFQATT, CDR2 SNEGSKA (reference sequence).

This clonotype was seen a few times. The junction departs from the called germline gene at one end, perhaps through a read error. The chain has TRBV5-1 and TRBJ1-2; D not resolved. The CDR3 runs 14 residues. CDR1 is SGHRS and CDR2 is YFSETQ in the germline V gene. The CDR3 region has the DNA TGCGCCAGCAGATTGGCGGGTCAAGGCTATGGCTACACCTTC. Amino acids: CASRLAGQGYGYTF.

To note about this clonotype: Lacking the conserved final phenylalanine or tryptophan, this CDR3 likely reflects a read error. The limits of the CDR3 on the DNA are not certain, so only TCRdb's listed CDR3 is given. The chain recombines TRBV6-5 with TRBJ2-7; no check of the table's D call, TRBD2, against the DNA was made. Germline V gene sequence: CDR1 MNHEY, CDR2 SVGAGI. The CDR3 sequence runs 15 residues, both termini included. The CDR3 protein is CTSSYSKRETAEQHL.

The chain carries TRBV29-1 and TRBJ2-2, with D tentatively TRBD2 (5 bases). The germline V gene has CDR1 SQVTM and CDR2 ANQGSEA. CDR3 length: 11 residues. With 7 bases removed from V and 12 bases from J, the gap between germline ends came to 15 bases. Here the CDR3 reads CSADYTWKLFF. The DNA of the CDR3 is TGCAGCGCTGACTACACCTGGAAGCTGTTTTTT.

Note on this clonotype: The junction departs from germline at one end; a sequencing error may be responsible. The chain combines TRBV6-1 with TRBJ2-3; perhaps TRBD2 as D (5 bases). The CDR3 has 13 amino acids. Germline loops: CDR1 MNHNS, CDR2 SASEGT. CDR3 region: CVSSEELRDMQYF. The CDR3 region has the DNA TGTGTCAGCAGTGAAGAGTTGAGGGATATGCAGTATTTT.

This sequence joins TRBV7-9 and TRBJ2-7; tentative D call: TRBD1 (5 bases). The CDR3 sequence is 14 residues long. V lost 2 bases and J lost 0, with 8 bases in between. Germline V gives CDR1 SEHNR, CDR2 FQNEAQ (reference sequence). CDR3 sequence (DNA): TGTGCCAGCAGCTTAAACAGGAGCTCCTACGAGCAGTACTTC. This codes for CASSLNRSSYEQYF.

V usage is TRBV6-1 and J usage is TRBJ2-3; D not certain. The CDR3 spans 12 residues. The germline CDR1 and CDR2 sequences are MNHNS and SASEGT. Trimming left V 8 bases short and J 5 bases short, with 11 bases between. CDR3 DNA: TGTGCCAGCCGGTTTGGTAAAGATACGCAGTATTTT. It codes for CASRFGKDTQYF.

The chain has TRBV11-2 and TRBJ2-2; TRBD2 aligns across 11 bases. The V gene end was trimmed by 6 bases and the J gene end by 4 bases; junction bases not matched to a gene: 1. Germline V gene data show CDR1 as SGHAT and CDR2 as FQNNGV. The CDR3 is 14 residues long. This CDR3 reads CASRGLAATGELFF. The CDR3 DNA reads TGTGCCAGCAGGGGACTAGCGGCCACCGGGGAGCTGTTTTTT.

This clonotype was seen repeatedly, ten times or more. CDR3 nucleotide sequence: TGCGCCAGCACGTGGAGACAGACGTACAATGAGCAGTTCTTC. It specifies CASTWRQTYNEQFF. The chain combines TRBV5-1 with TRBJ2-1; maybe TRBD1 (5 bases). The CDR3 contains 14 residues. V lost 6 bases to trimming and J lost 4 bases, with 14 bases between them. The germline V gene encodes CDR1 SGHRS and CDR2 YFSETQ.

For this clonotype: The junction departs from the called germline gene at one end, perhaps through a read error. The chain links TRBV29-1 to TRBJ2-3; 7 bases are shared with TRBD2. CDR3 length: 16 amino acids. Germline assignment: CDR1 SQVTM and CDR2 ANQGSEA. CDR3: CSVEPPLAELADTQYF. The CDR3, as DNA: TGCAGCGTAGAGCCCCCTCTAGCGGAACTTGCAGATACCCAGTATTTT.

The chain joins TRBV11-2 to TRBJ2-1; no firm D call. Germline CDR1 SGHAT, CDR2 FQNNGV. Deletions cut 3 bases from V and 7 bases from J, with 16 bases between. This CDR3 region has 15 residues. This CDR3 reads CASSFSDFSSNEQFF. CDR3 nucleotide sequence: TGTGCCAGCAGCTTTTCCGACTTTAGCTCTAATGAGCAGTTCTTC.

The chain uses TRBV20-1 and TRBJ2-3, with TRBD2 identical over 8 bases. Germline V lookup: CDR1 DFQATT, CDR2 SNEGSKA (reference sequence). CDR3 length equals 16 residues. V was clipped by 6 bases and J by 6 bases; unmatched bases: 17. This CDR3 reads CSASVILAEWSDTQYF. For the CDR3, the DNA is TGCAGTGCCTCGGTGATACTAGCGGAATGGAGTGATACGCAGTATTTT.

This clonotype has ten or more counts. The V call is TRBV5-4, the J call TRBJ2-5; D assignment may be TRBD1 or TRBD2 (5 bases each). The length of the CDR3 is 13 residues. The germline V gene has CDR1 SGHNT and CDR2 YYREEE (reference sequence). V was cut by 2 bases and J by 4 bases, with 9 bases left in between. The CDR3 DNA sequence: TGTGCCAGCAGCTTTCTGAGGGGAGAGACCCAGTACTTC. This codes for CASSFLRGETQYF.

For this clonotype: A read error may produce the germline difference seen at one junction end. This chain connects TRBV6-2 or TRBV6-3 to TRBJ2-4; 11 nucleotides agree with TRBD1. The germline gives CDR1 MNHEY, CDR2 SVGEGT. The CDR3 is 18 amino acids. CDR3 bases: TGTGTCAGCAGTGCCCGGGACAGGGGGAGCGTTGCTAAAAACATTCAGTACTTC. It is translated as CVSSARDRGSVAKNIQYF.

Comments on this clonotype: This likely comes from a read error, as the CDR3 has no conserved phenylalanine or tryptophan at its end. The chain has TRBV20-1 and TRBJ2-2, with D perhaps TRBD2 (5 bases). CDR3 length equals 16 residues. V lost 4 bases, J lost 5 bases, and 20 bases lay in between. Germline assignment: CDR1 DFQATT and CDR2 SNEGSKA (reference sequence). The CDR3 region is CSATLTGWPETGELFL. The CDR3 nucleotides are TGCAGTGCTACTTTAACGGGATGGCCGGAGACCGGGGAGCTGTTTTTA.